These 14 T cell receptor beta chains share one sample of origin, sequenced in a study of radiation and T cells in renal cell carcinoma (dated by TCRdb to the early 2020s). The meaning of the sample's time point label: baseline pretreatment blood. The sample's treatment or condition label is to be understood as: 15 Gy SBRT to primary tumor, nephrectomy 4 weeks later. The method behind the library was the immunoSEQ multiplex PCR assay. TCRdb limited this immuneACCESS table to in-frame rearrangements with V and J called. A share of clones is missing; checked studies link under half to unresolved V genes, and the rest is unexplained. The sample table lists roughly 120,000 clones, roughly 80% of them with a count of one. Approximately 3% of the sample lies in the top ten. The sequences come from blood, collected from a patient whose treatment included radiotherapy and nephrectomy. These TCRs come from a woman aged 55 to 70 with renal cell carcinoma.

The J gene is TRBJ1-2, the V gene TRBV5-1; TRBD1 agrees at 10 bases. The CDR3 contains 16 residues. CDR1 SGHRS and CDR2 YFSETQ come from the germline V gene. J gave up 4 bases and V 5 bases, and 11 bases lay outside the gene matches. The CDR3 loop is CASSPRTGGISYGYTF. CDR3 coding DNA: TGCGCCAGCAGTCCCAGGACAGGGGGTATAAGCTATGGCTACACCTTC.

This chain uses TRBV6-5 with TRBJ1-1; the match to TRBD1 covers 10 bases. V was clipped by 5 bases and J by 4 bases; unmatched bases: 7. CDR1 is MNHEY and CDR2 is SVGAGI in the germline V gene. The CDR3 length is 15 residues. The CDR3 loop reads CASSPQTGGTTEAFF. Here the CDR3 DNA reads TGTGCCAGCAGTCCCCAGACAGGGGGCACCACTGAAGCTTTCTTT.

The V gene is TRBV11-3, the J gene TRBJ1-1; D perhaps matches TRBD1 (6 bases). The germline gives CDR1 SGHNT, CDR2 YENEEA. V was trimmed by 5 bases and J by 11 bases, leaving 21 bases between them. The CDR3 length is 14 residues. The chain's CDR3 is CASSRRGGGWDAFF. The CDR3 region has the DNA TGTGCCAGCAGCCGCAGGGGCGGGGGTTGGGATGCTTTCTTT.

V is TRBV5-1 and J is TRBJ2-1; 10 nucleotides align to TRBD1. This CDR3 region has 14 residues. Germline CDR1 is SGHRS and CDR2 is YFSETQ. Losses at the gene ends were 0 bases for V and 9 bases for J; bases not matched to a gene: 3. CDR3 nucleotides: TGCGCCAGCAGCTTGGGACAGGGGGCGAGTGAGCAGTTCTTC. Translation: CASSLGQGASEQFF.

This chain links TRBV6-4 with TRBJ2-1; 10 positions agree with TRBD1. Germline-derived CDR1 and CDR2 are MRHNA and SNTAGT. CDR3 size: 15 residues. V was pared by 0 bases and J by 7 bases, with 3 bases of the junction left unmatched. CDR3 region: CASSDSGTGVNEQFF. The CDR3 nucleotides read TGTGCCAGCAGTGACTCGGGGACAGGGGTTAATGAGCAGTTCTTC.

The chain combines TRBV28 with TRBJ2-7, with D maybe TRBD1 (6 bases). Between the trimmed V and J ends, which lost 10 bases and 3 bases, there was a span of 16 bases. Germline assignment: CDR1 MDHEN and CDR2 SYDVKM. The CDR3 sequence is 13 residues long. The DNA for the CDR3 is TGTGCCACTGCGACAGGTACCCGCTACGAGCAGTACTTC. It yields the protein CATATGTRYEQYF. The complete variable domain, with remaining parts taken from reference TRBV28 and TRBJ2-7, reads DVKVTQSSRYLVKRTGEKVFLECVQDMDHENMFWYRQDPGLGLRLIYFSYDVKMKEKGDIPEGYSVSREKKERFSLILESASTNQTSMYLCATATGTRYEQYFGPGTRLTVT.

This clone was detected a few times. V gene TRBV9 combines with J gene TRBJ2-5; D may be TRBD1 or TRBD2 (5 bases each). The V gene's germline CDR1 is SGDLS and CDR2 YYNGEE. The CDR3 is 18 amino acids. V lost 3 bases and J 4 bases, leaving 25 bases between the germline ends. As DNA, the CDR3 is TGTGCCAGCAGCGCAGCGGTTGGTAGATGGGGCCTAGTAGAGACCCAGTACTTC. It specifies CASSAAVGRWGLVETQYF.

The rearrangement joins TRBV28 to TRBJ1-1; D is ambiguous. Deletions cut 3 bases from V and 9 bases from J, with 17 bases between. Germline lookup yields CDR1 MDHEN and CDR2 SYDVKM. The CDR3 contains 14 residues. CDR3: CASSFRGILGKAFF. CDR3 coding DNA: TGTGCCAGCAGTTTTCGTGGGATACTGGGAAAAGCTTTCTTT. The full variable domain, its missing parts supplied by reference TRBV28 and TRBJ1-1, is DVKVTQSSRYLVKRTGEKVFLECVQDMDHENMFWYRQDPGLGLRLIYFSYDVKMKEKGDIPEGYSVSREKKERFSLILESASTNQTSMYLCASSFRGILGKAFFGQGTRLTVV.

This chain links TRBV18 with TRBJ2-3; D perhaps matches TRBD2 (5 bases). CDR1 KGHSH and CDR2 LQKENI come from the germline V gene. The CDR3 totals 12 residues. Trimming took 3 bases from V and 5 from J, leaving 6 bases between them. Here the CDR3 reads CASSPSGDTQYF. The CDR3, as DNA: TGTGCCAGCTCACCCAGCGGAGATACGCAGTATTTT.

The gene calls are TRBV7-2 and TRBJ2-5, with D perhaps matching TRBD2 (5 bases). Germline-derived CDR1 and CDR2 are SGHTA and FQGNSA. The CDR3 is made up of 14 amino acids. V gave up 0 bases and J gave up 5 bases, with 10 bases separating them. As DNA, the CDR3 is TGTGCCAGCAGCTTAGCGCGGAGGAGGGAGACCCAGTACTTC. It translates to CASSLARRRETQYF.

V usage is TRBV6-6 and J usage is TRBJ2-7, with D possibly being TRBD2 (5 bases). CDR1 and CDR2 (germline): MNHNY, SVGAGI (reference sequence). This CDR3 region has 13 residues. V gave up 0 bases and J gave up 5 bases, with 8 bases separating them. The CDR3: CASSYSRGNEQYF. The CDR3 nucleotides are TGTGCCAGCAGTTACTCAAGAGGGAACGAGCAGTACTTC.

The gene calls are TRBV5-1 and TRBJ2-3, with 13 bases identical to TRBD2. Trimming cost V 4 bases and J 0 bases; bases outside gene matches: 5. The CDR3 extends over 17 amino acids. Germline-derived CDR1 and CDR2 are SGHRS and YFSETQ. CDR3: CASSTGTSGVSTDTQYF. CDR3 DNA sequence: TGCGCCAGCAGCACCGGGACTAGCGGGGTTAGCACAGATACGCAGTATTTT.

The rearrangement links TRBV9 to TRBJ2-2; D call uncertain. This CDR3 comprises 13 residues. The germline gives CDR1 SGDLS, CDR2 YYNGEE. V was clipped by 0 bases and J by 5 bases, with 5 bases between them. For the CDR3, the DNA is TGTGCCAGCAGCGTAGATCAGACCGGGGAGCTGTTTTTT. This codes for CASSVDQTGELFF.

This clone occurred a few times. V usage is TRBV4-1 and J usage is TRBJ1-2, with D uncertain. The CDR3 length is 15 residues. Germline CDR1 is MGHRA and CDR2 is YSYEKL. Trimming took off 0 bases at V and 0 bases at J, with 8 bases between the two ends. CDR3 in DNA: TGCGCCAGCAGCCAAGATCGGTCCTCTAACTATGGCTACACCTTC. Protein sequence: CASSQDRSSNYGYTF.